The TCR beta chain under discussion was sequenced for a study of blood T cell repertoires in COVID-19. As for the study in general: From the United States, Italy and Spain came samples of acute and convalescent COVID-19. PBMCs, B-cell-depleted T cells, or T cells were the source of the cDNA or gDNA that made up the material.

The CDR3 contains 13 residues. The ends were cut back, 7 bases at V and 1 base at J, with 5 bases in the middle. Germline CDR1 reads MDHEN; CDR2 reads SYDVKM. As for this clone: The identical CDR3 is also encoded by other nucleotide sequences in the sample.

Authors' data handling: Amplified reference gene primers provided the basis for estimating nucleated cell counts. Clones were sequenced by immunoSEQ multiplex PCR, and TCRdb holds only the in-frame ones, with some missing. The DNA was the basis for D and trimming; V, J and clone size are from that table. The sample consists of around 250,000 clones, around 82% of them appearing once. Sequencing input: peripheral blood. The TCR sequence derives from an elderly man with acute or convalescent COVID-19. The V gene is TRBV28, the J gene TRBJ1-6; no definite D call. The CDR3 DNA follows: TGTGCCAGCACCGGGTCCTATAATTCACCCCTCCACTTT. Translated, it gives CASTGSYNSPLHF.